This T cell receptor beta chain was retrieved from a study of blood T cells in healthy people across ages. Background on the study: Capture by template switching was about one barcoded beta molecule per two T cells.

The authors drew around 9.3 milliliters of peripheral blood from each donor. A few counts support this clonotype. Its antigen remains unidentified. With V trimmed by 4 bases and J by 5 bases, 5 bases remained unmatched. This CDR3 comprises 14 residues. Germline V lookup: CDR1 KGHSH, CDR2 LQKENI. Whole-study results and caveats: Diversity of TCR beta per million T cells declined in a roughly linear way with age.

Then a second PCR, running about 6 to 12 cycles, was carried out with a sample-barcoded 5' primer and a J-beta primer mix. A 12-random-nucleotide template-switch adaptor tagged each cDNA molecule. MiXCR, run by TCRdb on the 5' RACE reads, gives a single entry per CDR3 protein. The data hold around 750,000 distinct CDR3 sequences, with roughly 50% observed a single time. Sequenced input: blood. The source of this sequence is an elderly man in good health. The genes are TRBV18 and TRBJ1-5; 7 nucleotides align to TRBD1. The CDR3 is CASSQQGVDQPQHF. The CDR3 DNA is TGTGCCAGCTCACAGCAGGGGGTGGATCAGCCCCAGCATTTT.